This T cell receptor beta chain was captured by sequencing in a study of shared clonotypes between healthy human individuals. Generated by immunoSEQ multiplex PCR, the TCRdb table keeps only in-frame clones and is missing some. This table holds 400,000 to 500,000 clones, 76% found once. Overall study results and limits: Clonotype sharing among donors was thought likely to change with sequencing depth.

A word on this clone: What it binds is not known.

The sequence derives from a woman in her 40s in good health. Some clones in this sample may be carry-over from other donors' samples. The sequenced sample consisted of PBMCs.

CDR3 region: CASSIGSGSSYNEQFF. In DNA, the CDR3 is TGTGCCAGTAGTATAGGTAGCGGGAGCTCCTACAATGAGCAGTTCTTC. The rearrangement joins TRBV19 to TRBJ2-1; 9 bases fit TRBD2. From germline, CDR1 is LNHDA and CDR2 SQIVND (reference sequence). The CDR3 sequence is 16 residues long. V shed 1 base, J shed 0 bases, and the junction held 1 base outside the gene matches.